This entry lists 10 T cell receptor beta chains sequenced from one sample in a study of siplizumab effects on memory and regulatory T cells. Measured with immunoSEQ multiplex PCR; TCRdb has only the in-frame clones, and not every one. The sample yields some 120,000 clones, 93% seen once. Material: non-Treg CD4+ T cells sorted from blood. Receptors originate from a human donor in good health.

This chain joins TRBV6-6 and TRBJ1-1, with D possibly TRBD1 on 6 matching bases. CDR1 and CDR2 from the germline V gene are MNHNY and SVGAGI (reference sequence). V lost 8 bases, J lost 0 bases, and 10 bases lay in between. The CDR3 runs 13 residues. DNA of the CDR3: TGTGCCAGCGGGGACAACGTGAACACTGAAGCTTTCTTT. Translated: CASGDNVNTEAFF.

The chain links TRBV28 to TRBJ1-4; unclear D gene. CDR1 and CDR2 (germline): MDHEN, SYDVKM. Deletions cut 3 bases from V and 0 bases from J, with 8 bases between. The CDR3 runs to 15 residues. This CDR3 reads CASSFVGATNEKLFF. CDR3 in DNA: TGTGCCAGCAGTTTCGTTGGGGCAACTAATGAAAAACTGTTTTTT. Drawing the rest from reference TRBV28 and TRBJ1-4, the complete variable domain is DVKVTQSSRYLVKRTGEKVFLECVQDMDHENMFWYRQDPGLGLRLIYFSYDVKMKEKGDIPEGYSVSREKKERFSLILESASTNQTSMYLCASSFVGATNEKLFFGSGTQLSVL.

This chain joins TRBV6-1 and TRBJ1-2; 9 bases match TRBD1. Germline lookup yields CDR1 MNHNS and CDR2 SASEGT. The CDR3 runs 15 residues. V shed 5 bases, J shed 3 bases, and the junction held 7 bases outside the gene matches. The DNA for the CDR3 is TGTGCCAGCAGTTCCCCACAGGGGGCATACTATGGCTACACCTTC. Its translation: CASSSPQGAYYGYTF.

The CDR3 spells CATGQGLINQPQHF. For the CDR3, the DNA is TGTGCCACCGGACAGGGACTCATCAATCAGCCCCAGCATTTT. The rearrangement links TRBV10-3 to TRBJ1-5; TRBD1 matches at 8 bases. CDR3 length: 14 residues. Germline V lookup: CDR1 ENHRY, CDR2 SYGVKD. J lost 3 bases, V lost 10 bases, and 8 bases had no gene match.

With regard to this clone: The sample holds other DNA sequences that translate to the same CDR3. This rearrangement joins TRBV15 to TRBJ2-5, with D possibly being TRBD1 or TRBD2 (5 bases each). V lost 0 bases and J 5 bases, leaving 10 bases between the germline ends. Germline CDR1 LNHNV, CDR2 YYDKDF (reference sequence). CDR3 length equals 14 residues. CDR3 protein: CATSRDGGSETQYF. CDR3 sequence (DNA): TGTGCCACCAGCAGAGATGGGGGTTCCGAGACCCAGTACTTC. The variable domain in full, completed from reference TRBV15 and TRBJ2-5, reads DAMVIQNPRYQVTQFGKPVTLSCSQTLNHNVMYWYQQKSSQAPKLLFHYYDKDFNNEADTPDNFQSRRPNTSFCFLDIRSPGLGDTAMYLCATSRDGGSETQYFGPGTRLLVL.

The rearrangement joins TRBV6-5 to TRBJ1-2; D unclear. This CDR3 has 14 amino acids. V lost 0 bases and J lost 2, with 7 bases in between. CDR1 and CDR2 (germline): MNHEY, SVGAGI. In nucleotides, the CDR3 is TGTGCCAGCAGTTACTCCGCCCTAAACTATGGCTACACCTTC. This translates into CASSYSALNYGYTF.

This sequence joins TRBV6-1 and TRBJ1-3, with D hard to call. Per germline, CDR1 MNHNS and CDR2 SASEGT. The CDR3 spans 14 residues. The V gene lost 7 bases and the J gene lost 5 bases, with 15 bases spanning the gap. The CDR3 loop is CASTNDQARNTIYF. The CDR3 region has the DNA TGTGCCAGCACCAACGACCAGGCTCGAAACACCATATATTTT.

The V and J genes are TRBV4-3 and TRBJ2-7; 10 bases match TRBD2. V was pared by 0 bases and J by 7 bases, with 12 bases of the junction left unmatched. This CDR3 has 17 residues. Germline CDR1 reads LGHNA; CDR2 reads YSLEER. The CDR3 here is CASSQDPPSGGAREQYF. The CDR3 DNA reads as TGCGCCAGCAGCCAAGATCCCCCCAGCGGGGGGGCCCGGGAGCAGTACTTC.

This clone was seen just once. The chain recombines TRBV11-2 with TRBJ2-7, with D possibly TRBD2 on 6 matching bases. In germline, CDR1 is SGHAT, CDR2 FQNNGV. V lost 1 base and J 0 bases, leaving 10 bases between the germline ends. The CDR3 runs 15 residues. Here the CDR3 reads CASSLGVSGSYEQYF. CDR3 nucleotide sequence: TGTGCCAGCAGCTTAGGGGTTAGCGGCTCCTACGAGCAGTACTTC.

A single count supports this clone. The chain has TRBV11-3 and TRBJ2-1; D ambiguous. V dropped 4 bases and J dropped 2 bases, with 12 bases sitting between them. CDR1 is SGHNT, CDR2 YENEEA, per germline. The CDR3 has 15 amino acids. This CDR3 is CASSSDGSAYNEQFF. DNA for the CDR3: TGTGCCAGCAGCTCGGACGGATCCGCCTACAATGAGCAGTTCTTC.